These 15 T cell receptor beta chains came from one sample sequenced in a study of blood T cell repertoires in COVID-19. TCRdb's copy holds only in-frame clones and misses some; the assay was immunoSEQ multiplex PCR. The table includes 150,000 to 200,000 clones, approximately 87% detected once. The material sequenced was peripheral blood. The source of these receptors is an older woman with COVID-19, enrolled during active disease.

This clone was picked up one time. This chain connects TRBV7-9 to TRBJ2-6; TRBD1 agrees at 7 bases. V shed 6 bases, J shed 0 bases, and the junction held 8 bases outside the gene matches. Germline loops: CDR1 SEHNR, CDR2 FQNEAQ (reference sequence). The length of the CDR3 is 17 residues. The CDR3 sequence: CASRTTGSHSGANVLTF. The DNA of the CDR3 is TGTGCCAGCAGGACGACAGGGAGTCACTCTGGGGCCAACGTCCTGACTTTC. Drawing the rest from reference TRBV7-9 and TRBJ2-6, the complete variable domain is DTGVSQNPRHKITKRGQNVTFRCDPISEHNRLYWYRQTLGQGPEFLTYFQNEAQLEKSRLLSDRFSAERPKGSFSTLEIQRTEQGDSAMYLCASRTTGSHSGANVLTFGAGSRLTVL.

This clone was observed once. The chain is built from TRBV9 and TRBJ1-1; 7 positions match TRBD1. Germline CDR1 reads SGDLS; CDR2 reads YYNGEE. The ends lost 4 bases at V and 3 bases at J; junction bases unmatched: 3. The CDR3 is 13 residues long. This CDR3 is CASSSDRDTEAFF. CDR3 sequence (DNA): TGTGCCAGCAGCTCCGACAGGGACACTGAAGCTTTCTTT. The entire variable domain, with the rest obtained from reference TRBV9 and TRBJ1-1, is as follows: DSGVTQTPKHLITATGQRVTLRCSPRSGDLSVYWYQQSLDQGLQFLIQYYNGEERAKGNILERFSAQQFPDLHSELNLSSLELGDSALYFCASSSDRDTEAFFGQGTRLTVV.

The genes are TRBV9 and TRBJ1-6; D uncertain. The germline V and J ends were trimmed by 3 bases and 7 bases, with 17 bases remaining between them. The CDR3 loop spans 16 amino acids. Per germline, CDR1 SGDLS and CDR2 YYNGEE. This chain's CDR3 is CASSARTYGKNSPLHF. CDR3 in DNA: TGTGCCAGCAGCGCAAGGACCTACGGGAAGAATTCACCCCTCCACTTT. The full variable domain, in which reference TRBV9 and TRBJ1-6 provide the parts outside the CDR3, is DSGVTQTPKHLITATGQRVTLRCSPRSGDLSVYWYQQSLDQGLQFLIQYYNGEERAKGNILERFSAQQFPDLHSELNLSSLELGDSALYFCASSARTYGKNSPLHFGNGTRLTVT.

The gene calls are TRBV4-1 and TRBJ2-1; 10 bases align to TRBD1. From germline, CDR1 is MGHRA and CDR2 YSYEKL. Unmatched junction bases numbered 13, after V lost 3 bases and J lost 8 bases. This CDR3 is 17 amino acids long. The CDR3 reads CASSQDRRDRGWDEQFF. CDR3 nucleotide sequence: TGCGCCAGCAGCCAGGATAGGCGGGACAGGGGTTGGGATGAGCAGTTCTTC.

The chain joins TRBV28 to TRBJ1-4; TRBD1 is a possible D gene (6 bases). This CDR3 comprises 13 residues. Germline CDR1 and CDR2: MDHEN and SYDVKM. V lost 4 bases, J lost 8 bases, and 11 bases lay in between. This CDR3 is CASSSWGREKLFF. The DNA of the CDR3 is TGTGCCAGCAGTTCATGGGGGCGGGAAAAACTGTTTTTT.

On this clone: The identical CDR3 is also encoded by other nucleotide sequences in the sample. The chain recombines TRBV10-3 with TRBJ1-4; tentatively, D is TRBD1 (6 bases). The CDR3 length is 15 residues. The germline V gene has CDR1 ENHRY and CDR2 SYGVKD. V lost 0 bases and J lost 4, with 9 bases in between. The CDR3 nucleotides are TGTGCCATCAGTGAGTCAGGACAGCTTAATGAAAAACTGTTTTTT. Translation: CAISESGQLNEKLFF.

This clone was recorded once. V usage is TRBV4-2 and J usage is TRBJ2-2; D remains unclear. Per the germline V gene, CDR1 is LGHNA and CDR2 is YNFKEQ. V dropped 3 bases and J dropped 1 base, with 6 bases sitting between them. The CDR3 runs to 14 residues. CDR3 sequence reads: CASSQSQNTGELFF. CDR3 coding DNA: TGTGCCAGCAGCCAGTCACAGAACACCGGGGAGCTGTTTTTT.

Ten or more counts support this clone. The junction departs from the called germline gene at one end, perhaps through a read error. V and J are TRBV29-1 and TRBJ2-7, with D possibly being TRBD2 (6 bases). This CDR3 is 14 amino acids long. Germline values: CDR1 SQVTM, CDR2 ANQGSEA. The chain's CDR3 is CSVEAGGRGYEQYF. CDR3 nucleotides: TGCAGCGTCGAAGCTGGGGGGAGAGGCTACGAGCAGTACTTC.

The chain joins TRBV5-5 to TRBJ1-5; D remains unclear. The V gene lost 1 base and the J gene lost 0 bases, with 11 bases spanning the gap. Germline V gene lookup returns CDR1 SGHKS and CDR2 YYEKEE (reference sequence). The CDR3 contains 16 residues. CDR3: CASSLRFDNSNQPQHF. DNA for the CDR3: TGTGCCAGCAGCTTGCGGTTTGACAATAGCAATCAGCCCCAGCATTTT.

V is TRBV29-1 and J is TRBJ2-1; D gene ambiguous. CDR3 length: 11 residues. CDR1 and CDR2 from the germline V gene are SQVTM and ANQGSEA. V dropped 2 bases and J dropped 4 bases, with 3 bases sitting between them. The CDR3 sequence: CSVELYNEQFF. The CDR3 DNA reads as TGCAGCGTTGAACTTTACAATGAGCAGTTCTTC.

The chain carries TRBV15 and TRBJ2-7; D ambiguous. CDR1 and CDR2 from the germline V gene are LNHNV and YYDKDF (reference sequence). This CDR3 is 14 amino acids long. Deletions cut 5 bases from V and 4 bases from J, with 15 bases between. CDR3 region: CATSFGSALYEQYF. DNA for the CDR3: TGTGCCACCAGCTTCGGCAGCGCGTTATACGAGCAGTACTTC.

The rearrangement uses TRBV7-9 and TRBJ2-3; no clear D gene. The CDR3 runs 12 residues. Trimming stripped 5 bases from V and 2 bases from J, with 5 bases between. Germline CDR1 is SEHNR and CDR2 is FQNEAQ (reference sequence). In DNA, the CDR3 is TGTGCCAGCAGCCCTTACACAGATACGCAGTATTTT. It translates to CASSPYTDTQYF. Complete variable domain (other parts from reference TRBV7-9 and TRBJ2-3): DTGVSQNPRHKITKRGQNVTFRCDPISEHNRLYWYRQTLGQGPEFLTYFQNEAQLEKSRLLSDRFSAERPKGSFSTLEIQRTEQGDSAMYLCASSPYTDTQYFGPGTRLTVL.

The V gene is TRBV10-3, the J gene TRBJ2-1, with 8 bases identical to TRBD2. CDR1 ENHRY and CDR2 SYGVKD come from the germline V gene. This CDR3 contains 13 residues. V was clipped by 7 bases and J by 5 bases; unmatched bases: 4. The CDR3 bases are TGTGCCATCACAGGGACTAGTAACAATGAGCAGTTCTTC. Protein: CAITGTSNNEQFF.

The chain couples TRBV18 to TRBJ1-2, with a weak D call TRBD1 (6 bases). The CDR3 covers 16 residues. The ends were cut back, 2 bases at V and 0 bases at J, with 13 bases in the middle. Germline V lookup: CDR1 KGHSH, CDR2 LQKENI. CDR3 DNA: TGTGCCAGCTCACCAACGCACAGGGTCCCTAACTATGGCTACACCTTC. Protein: CASSPTHRVPNYGYTF. The variable domain in full, completed from reference TRBV18 and TRBJ1-2, reads NAGVMQNPRHLVRRRGQEARLRCSPMKGHSHVYWYRQLPEEGLKFMVYLQKENIIDESGMPKERFSAEFPKEGPSILRIQQVVRGDSAAYFCASSPTHRVPNYGYTFGSGTRLTVV.

The chain couples TRBV4-1 to TRBJ2-7; TRBD1 matches at 7 bases. The CDR3 consists of 13 residues. CDR1 and CDR2 from the germline V gene are MGHRA and YSYEKL. J was trimmed by 2 bases and V by 4 bases; bases with no gene match: 2. CDR3: CASSRGTAYEQYF. CDR3 bases: TGCGCCAGCAGCCGAGGGACAGCCTACGAGCAGTACTTC.